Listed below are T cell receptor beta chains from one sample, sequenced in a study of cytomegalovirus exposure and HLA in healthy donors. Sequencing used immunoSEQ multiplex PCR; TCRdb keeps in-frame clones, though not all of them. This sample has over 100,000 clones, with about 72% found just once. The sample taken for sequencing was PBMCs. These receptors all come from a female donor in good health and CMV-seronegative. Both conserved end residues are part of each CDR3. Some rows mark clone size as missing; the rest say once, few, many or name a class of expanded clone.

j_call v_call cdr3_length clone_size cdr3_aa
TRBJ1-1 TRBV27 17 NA CASSPWVQGRENTEAFF
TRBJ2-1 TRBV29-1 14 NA CSVERGTGYNEQFF
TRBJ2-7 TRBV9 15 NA CASSVDGTSSYEQYF
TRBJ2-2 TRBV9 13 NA CASSVGDTGELFF
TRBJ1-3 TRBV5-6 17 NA CASSGLTGGTAGNTIYF
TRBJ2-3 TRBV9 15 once CASSTRQGVTDTQYF
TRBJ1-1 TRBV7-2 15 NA CASSISTGGIAEAFF
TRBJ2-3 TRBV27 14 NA CASSLSSFADTQYF
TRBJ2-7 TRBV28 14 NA CASSYQGAIYEQYF
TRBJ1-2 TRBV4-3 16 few CASSQTHGTGFNGYTF
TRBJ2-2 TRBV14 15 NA CASSQQGRGTGELFF
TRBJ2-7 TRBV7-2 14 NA CASSLAGGAYEQYF
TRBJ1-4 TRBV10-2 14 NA CASTETGGGEKLFF
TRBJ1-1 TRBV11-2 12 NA CASSLVLNEAFF
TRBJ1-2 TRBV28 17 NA CASSNVLGTGALGGYTF
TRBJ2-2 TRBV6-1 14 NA CASSPQGVAGELFF
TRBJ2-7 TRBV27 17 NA CASRTTRQGTRSYEQYF
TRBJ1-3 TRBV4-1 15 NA CASSQETASGNTIYF
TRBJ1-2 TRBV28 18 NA CASSLSGGGGSSYYGYTF
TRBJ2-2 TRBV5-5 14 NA CASSYAANTGELFF
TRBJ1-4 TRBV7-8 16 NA CASSRSNRGTNEKLFF
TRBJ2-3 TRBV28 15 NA CASSFEGPSTDTQYF
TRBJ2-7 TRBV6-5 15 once CASSYVASGSYEQYF
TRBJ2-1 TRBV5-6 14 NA CASSPGVSYNEQFF
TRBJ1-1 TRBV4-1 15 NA CASSHDRQGNTEAFF
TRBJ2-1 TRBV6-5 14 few CASSHGQGYNEQFF
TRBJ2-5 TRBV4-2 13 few CASSQENAETQYF